The entry that follows covers one T cell receptor beta chain sequence. Its antigen is unidentified. A sample-barcoded 5' primer and a J-beta primer mix were used in a second PCR of about 7 to 12 cycles. Each CDR3 protein gets one entry after TCRdb re-called the 5' RACE reads with MiXCR. Among 660,000 or so distinct CDR3 sequences listed, under 65% were seen once. This record belongs to a study of blood T cells in healthy people across ages. Study context: About one barcoded beta molecule per two T cells was the capture yield of template switching.

All donors came from Russia, were Caucasian and healthy, and spanned ages about 6 to 100. Findings and limits, study-wide: PBMCs that were unsorted prevented a conclusive naive versus antigen-experienced comparison.

The germline V and J ends were trimmed by 8 bases and 0 bases, with 17 bases remaining between them. The CDR3 totals 15 residues. Looked up from germline, CDR1 is MDHEN and CDR2 is SYDVKM. This chain links TRBV28 with TRBJ2-7, with D tentatively TRBD2 (6 bases). The sequencing input was blood. The clonotype was recovered from a man in his sixties in good health. This CDR3 reads CASFPAGSSSYEQYF. The CDR3 bases are TGTGCCAGCTTCCCCGCGGGGTCCAGCTCCTACGAGCAGTACTTC.